This T cell receptor beta chain was profiled in a study of T cell repertoires in cytomegalovirus infection. The CDR3 extends over 14 amino acids. Germline CDR1 and CDR2: LGHNA and YSLEER. The trim removed 10 bases at V and 0 bases at J, leaving 4 bases unmatched. MiXCR was run by TCRdb on the reads, yielding one entry per CDR3 protein. The table has some 150,000 distinct CDR3 sequences, more than 25% seen once. This clonotype appeared a single time. What it recognizes is unknown. This specimen consisted of CD8+ T cells from cultured PBMCs, obtained from culture after CMV antigen stimulation. The genes are TRBV4-3 and TRBJ2-2; 8 bases line up with TRBD2. The clonotype was recovered from a human donor in good health (CMV status not recorded). Some clones in this sample may be carry-over from other donors' samples. DNA for the CDR3: TGCGCCACGACTAGCGCTGCGAACACCGGGGAGCTGTTTTTT. It translates to CATTSAANTGELFF.